The TCR beta chain described here comes from a study of T cell responses to AZD1222 COVID-19 vaccine. Some clones are missing from TCRdb's copy, which holds only in-frame ones; the method was immunoSEQ multiplex PCR. The data hold some 48,000 clones, with 65% to 90% observed a single time. The CDR3 length is 15 residues. Trimming took 1 base from V and 0 from J, leaving 10 bases between them. Looked up from germline, CDR1 is KGHSH and CDR2 is LQKENI. This TCR came from an adult who received the AZD1222 COVID-19 vaccine. The chain uses TRBV18 and TRBJ2-7; D is uncertain. The sequences come from peripheral blood, collected 28 days after the second AZD1222 dose. For the CDR3, the DNA is TGTGCCAGCTCACCACAAAGTCAGAGCTCCTACGAGCAGTACTTC. The encoded protein is CASSPQSQSSYEQYF.